Presented here are 6 T cell receptor beta chains from one specimen sequenced in a study of T cells after yellow fever vaccination (dated 2019 in TCRdb). The library was generated by 5' RACE. This sample was sequenced with an Illumina NovaSeq 6000. TCRdb redid the processing of the public reads, applying fastp at Q25 and MiXCR, and retained in-frame beta chains. CDR3 protein duplicates are merged, each entry listing the most common genes and DNA. A total of some 350,000 distinct CDR3 sequences appear in this sample, approximately 4% of them only once. The ten largest make up around 23% of the sample. The sample's treatment or condition label, decoded: live attenuated yellow fever vaccine strain. The sequenced sample was PBMCs, obtained 5 days after the yellow fever booster vaccination. These receptors all come from a man between 18 and 29 years old who received the YFV17D yellow fever vaccine.

The V gene is TRBV20-1, the J gene TRBJ1-6, with D perhaps TRBD1 (5 bases). Trimming removed 0 bases from V and 7 bases from J, with 10 bases in between. The germline V gene has CDR1 DFQATT and CDR2 SNEGSKA (reference sequence). The CDR3 sequence is 14 residues long. The CDR3 is CSAREPGRNSPLHF. The CDR3 region has the DNA TGCAGTGCTAGAGAACCAGGGAGGAATTCACCCCTCCACTTT.

There are many counts of this clonotype. The rearrangement joins TRBV5-1 to TRBJ1-6, with 8 bases identical to TRBD1. The V and J ends lost 1 base and 10 bases, in that order; junction bases with no gene match: 7. From germline, CDR1 is SGHRS and CDR2 YFSETQ. This CDR3 has 15 residues. In nucleotides, the CDR3 is TGCGCCAGCAGCTTGTCCGGACAGGGACTCTCACCCCTCCACTTT. This gives the protein CASSLSGQGLSPLHF.

The chain links TRBV4-3 to TRBJ1-5; D gene uncertain. The CDR3 length is 14 residues. Germline assignment: CDR1 LGHNA and CDR2 YSLEER. Trimming cost V 4 bases and J 3 bases, with 10 bases left between them. The CDR3 DNA sequence: TGCGCCAGCAGCCCAACTCCGGCCAATCAGCCCCAGCATTTT. This sequence encodes CASSPTPANQPQHF.

This clonotype has only a few counts. This sequence joins TRBV5-1 and TRBJ2-7, with 10 bases that match TRBD1. This CDR3 spans 15 amino acids. Germline CDR1 reads SGHRS; CDR2 reads YFSETQ. The ends lost 4 bases at V and 6 bases at J; junction bases unmatched: 10. CDR3 sequence: CASSTTTGGRSEQYF. CDR3 in DNA: TGCGCCAGCAGCACTACGACAGGGGGCCGCTCCGAGCAGTACTTC.

Only a few counts were recorded for this clonotype. The chain has TRBV19 and TRBJ2-5, with 8 bases that match TRBD2. The CDR3 sequence is 14 residues long. The junction had 9 bases not matched to a gene; V was cut back by 5 bases and J by 7 bases. Looked up from germline, CDR1 is LNHDA and CDR2 is SQIVND (reference sequence). CDR3 DNA: TGTGCCAGTAGTCCCCGTGCTAGCGGGTTGACCCAGTACTTC. Translating gives CASSPRASGLTQYF.

This clonotype was observed a handful of times. This chain connects TRBV6-2 or TRBV6-3 to TRBJ2-7, with 7 nucleotides matching TRBD2. The CDR3 loop spans 13 amino acids. From germline, CDR1 is MNHEY and CDR2 SVGEGT. After removal of 2 bases from V and 6 bases from J, the junction contained 4 bases not matched to a gene. The CDR3, as DNA: TGTGCCAGCAGTTACAGAGTAGCGGGCGAGCAGTACGTC. Its protein product is CASSYRVAGEQYV.